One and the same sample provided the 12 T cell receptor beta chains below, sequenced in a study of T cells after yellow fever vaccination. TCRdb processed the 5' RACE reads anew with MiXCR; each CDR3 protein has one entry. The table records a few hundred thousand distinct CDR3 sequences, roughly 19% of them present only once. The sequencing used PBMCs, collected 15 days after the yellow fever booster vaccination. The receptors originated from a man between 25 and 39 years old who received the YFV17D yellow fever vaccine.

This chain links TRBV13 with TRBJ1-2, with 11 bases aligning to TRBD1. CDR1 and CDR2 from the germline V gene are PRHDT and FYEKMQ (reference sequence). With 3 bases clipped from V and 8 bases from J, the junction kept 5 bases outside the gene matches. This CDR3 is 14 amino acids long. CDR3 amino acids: CASSFWDRGDGYTF. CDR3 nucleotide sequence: TGTGCCAGCAGCTTCTGGGACAGGGGGGACGGCTACACCTTC.

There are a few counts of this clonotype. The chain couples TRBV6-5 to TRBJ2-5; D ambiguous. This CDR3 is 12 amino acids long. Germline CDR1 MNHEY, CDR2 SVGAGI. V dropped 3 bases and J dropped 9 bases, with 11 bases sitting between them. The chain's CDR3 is CASSYWGGPQYF. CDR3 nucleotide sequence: TGTGCCAGCAGTTATTGGGGTGGTCCCCAGTACTTC.

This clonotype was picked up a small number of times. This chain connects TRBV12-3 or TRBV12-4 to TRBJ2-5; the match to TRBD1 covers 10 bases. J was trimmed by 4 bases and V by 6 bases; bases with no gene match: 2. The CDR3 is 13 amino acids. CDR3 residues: CASSRTGGETQYF. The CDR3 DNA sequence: TGTGCCAGCAGCCGGACAGGGGGAGAGACCCAGTACTTC.

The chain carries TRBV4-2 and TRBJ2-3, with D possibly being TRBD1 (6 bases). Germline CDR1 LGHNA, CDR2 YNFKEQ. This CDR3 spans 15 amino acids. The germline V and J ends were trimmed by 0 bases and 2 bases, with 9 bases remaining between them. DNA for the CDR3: TGTGCCAGCAGCCAAGATTGGACAGACACAGATACGCAGTATTTT. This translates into CASSQDWTDTDTQYF.

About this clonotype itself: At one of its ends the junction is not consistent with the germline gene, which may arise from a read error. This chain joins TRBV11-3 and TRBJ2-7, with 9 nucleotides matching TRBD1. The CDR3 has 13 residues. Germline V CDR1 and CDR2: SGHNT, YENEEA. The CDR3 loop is CASSLTGGGEQCF. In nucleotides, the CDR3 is TGTGCCAGCAGCTTGACAGGGGGAGGCGAGCAGTGCTTC.

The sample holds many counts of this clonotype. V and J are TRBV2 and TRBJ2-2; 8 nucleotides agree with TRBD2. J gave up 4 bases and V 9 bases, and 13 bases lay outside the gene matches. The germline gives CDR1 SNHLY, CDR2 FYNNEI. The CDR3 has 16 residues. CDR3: CARRFSSGTATGELFF. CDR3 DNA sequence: TGTGCCAGGAGATTTAGTAGCGGGACTGCCACCGGGGAGCTGTTTTTT.

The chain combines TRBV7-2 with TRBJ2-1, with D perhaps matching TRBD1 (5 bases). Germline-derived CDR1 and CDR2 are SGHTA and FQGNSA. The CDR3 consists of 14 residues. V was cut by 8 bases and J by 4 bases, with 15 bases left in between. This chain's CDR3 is CASGYLGRYNEQFF. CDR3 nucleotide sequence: TGTGCCAGCGGCTATCTGGGGCGGTACAATGAGCAGTTCTTC.

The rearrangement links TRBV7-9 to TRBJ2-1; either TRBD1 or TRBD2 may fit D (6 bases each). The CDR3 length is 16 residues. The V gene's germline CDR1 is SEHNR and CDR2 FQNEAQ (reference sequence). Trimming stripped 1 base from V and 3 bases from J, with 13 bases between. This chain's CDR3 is CASSLEGDWGYNEQFF. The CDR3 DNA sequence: TGTGCCAGCAGCTTAGAGGGGGACTGGGGCTACAATGAGCAGTTCTTC.

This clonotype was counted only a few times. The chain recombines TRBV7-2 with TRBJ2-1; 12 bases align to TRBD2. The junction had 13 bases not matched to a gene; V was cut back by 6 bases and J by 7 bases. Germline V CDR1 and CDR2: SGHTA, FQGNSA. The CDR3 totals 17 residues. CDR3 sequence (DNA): TGTGCCAGCAGTTGGGGACTAGCGGGCCCCTTTGGAAATGAGCAGTTCTTC. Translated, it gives CASSWGLAGPFGNEQFF.

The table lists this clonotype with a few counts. The CDR3 nucleotides read TGCAGTGCTAGACCGTCAAGGGGGCTATCCTACAATGAGCAGTTCTTC. Translated: CSARPSRGLSYNEQFF. This chain links TRBV20-1 with TRBJ2-1, with TRBD1 identical over 7 bases. V shed 2 bases and J 1 base; nucleotides not matched to a gene: 8. CDR3 length: 16 residues. Germline CDR1 DFQATT, CDR2 SNEGSKA (reference sequence).

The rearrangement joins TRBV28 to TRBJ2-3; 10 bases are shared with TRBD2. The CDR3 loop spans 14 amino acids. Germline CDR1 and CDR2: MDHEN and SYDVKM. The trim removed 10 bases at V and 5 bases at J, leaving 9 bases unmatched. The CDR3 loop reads CATLRPSGGDTQYF. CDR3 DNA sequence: TGTGCCACCCTCCGGCCTAGCGGGGGAGATACGCAGTATTTT.

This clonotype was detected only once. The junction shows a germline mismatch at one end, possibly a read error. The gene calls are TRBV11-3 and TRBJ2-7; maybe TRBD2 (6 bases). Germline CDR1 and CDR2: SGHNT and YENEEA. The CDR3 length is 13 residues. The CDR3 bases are TGTGCCGGCAGCTTAGAGGTCGGGAGCGAGCAGTACTTC. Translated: CAGSLEVGSEQYF.